One T cell receptor (beta chain) is described in this entry. What it binds is unknown. Included in the TCR beta cDNA libraries were unique molecular identifiers. Each CDR3 protein gets one entry after TCRdb re-called the PCR reads with MiXCR. The sample has approximately 400,000 distinct CDR3 sequences, about a third seen once. The CDR3 loop spans 14 amino acids. Per germline, CDR1 SEHNR and CDR2 FQNEAQ (reference sequence). This entry belongs to a study of post-analysis software for immune sequencing data. In the study overall: The cohort encompassed relapsing-remitting, secondary progressive and progressive-relapsing multiple sclerosis disease courses.

General study findings and limits: Versus controls, multiple sclerosis patients showed significantly lower diversity (normalized Chao1). Patients used several TRBV segments, including TRBV5-6, TRBV5-1 and TRBV20-1, more often than controls.

The sequence was collected from a girl under 18 with multiple sclerosis. The V gene is TRBV7-9, the J gene TRBJ2-7; 9 nucleotides line up with TRBD2. The DNA end is a closer match to TRBJ2-5, so the J assignment may be wrong. Sequenced input: blood. In nucleotides, the CDR3 is TGTGCCAGCAGGAGGGAGCGGGGGGCAGAGACCCAGTACTTC. Its translation: CASRRERGAETQYF.